The entry below describes one T cell receptor (beta chain). No cognate antigen has been identified for it. Base qualities are not recorded, but no much larger clone differs from it by a single base. The immunoSEQ Assay was used to sequence TCR beta CDR3 regions from DNA. In the authors' own workflow: T cell density was computed as TCR beta template counts normalized to usable DNA estimated by amplifying housekeeping genes. Using the preseqR package, richness was estimated by extrapolating to 120,000 templates for tissue samples and 400,000 templates for PBMC samples. Clonality was defined as one minus Pielou's evenness. Tissue-enriched TCRs were identified by differential abundance testing using productive amino-acid clonotypes, minimum total count 5 and alpha 0.1. The Jaccard Index and the Morisita Overlap Index were used to measure how much the repertoires overlapped between compartments. GLIPH grouped TCR beta CDR3s together with public tetramer-defined viral CDR3s, and a viral motif had to include at least three viral sequences and show V-gene enrichment. This is the immuneACCESS table as TCRdb keeps it, with only in-frame sequences that have V and J called. A part of the clones is gone; compared with another copy, unresolved V genes explain less than half, and the rest is unexplained. V, J and clone size were drawn from that table, and D and trimming were deduced from the DNA. In this sample the table shows about 14,000 clones, more than 65% of which occur a single time. The top ten clonotypes cover roughly 4% of the sample.

The CDR3 holds 15 amino acids from the cysteine to the phenylalanine. The read is trimmed to its CDR3 DNA, 45 bases read in frame from base 1. Trimming takes 6 bases off V and 2 bases off J; junction bases not matched to a gene: 8. The germline V gene gives CDR1 as SQVTM and CDR2 as ANQGSEA. At diagnosis, tumor, uninvolved tumor-adjacent lung and peripheral blood were collected and then preserved as a mix of FFPE and fresh-frozen material. For TCR repertoire profiling, the blood samples were analyzed as peripheral blood mononuclear cells. This entry belongs to a study of T cells in localized non-small cell lung cancer (dated by TCRdb to about 2020). Regarding the study in general: Comparing tumors with uninvolved tumor-adjacent lungs, the study looked at the T cell repertoires of around 250 patients with early-stage NSCLC. All 240 or so NSCLC patients in the cohort were treatment-naive and had localized lung tumors that were resected. NSCLC patients had a mean age of approximately 72 years, and fewer than 150 were male and 85 to 110 female.

The research as a whole found: Because of the exploratory design, TCR variables were selected using unadjusted p-values without false-discovery rate correction. Uninvolved tumor-adjacent lung showed the highest T cell clonality, higher than tumor, which suggests more focused antigenic responses in the uninvolved tumor-adjacent lung. Because multi-region tumor sequencing was not performed, intratumor heterogeneity could not be ruled out. A median of approximately 62 of the top 100 tumor clones turned up in the paired uninvolved adjacent lung, and some 27 of those clones also ranked among the top 100 of that same adjacent lung. Higher blood T cell density associated with longer overall survival, while higher adjacent-lung clonality associated with shorter survival.

The receptor was derived from a female donor at least 60 years old with stage I squamous cell lung carcinoma. The rearrangement combines TRBV29-1 with TRBJ2-3; 10 nucleotides in the junction match TRBD2. The sample in question was peripheral blood, obtained before any cancer treatment. The sequence in DNA is TGCAGCGTCGTGATACTAGCGGGAACCACAGATACGCAGTATTTT. This yields the protein CSVVILAGTTDTQYF.